The entry below gives a single T cell receptor (beta chain) sequence along with its context. Its antigen is still unknown. The V gene's germline CDR1 is MNHEY and CDR2 SVGAGI. CDR3 length: 15 residues. J was trimmed by 6 bases and V by 0 bases; bases with no gene match: 3. Generated by immunoSEQ multiplex PCR, the TCRdb table keeps only in-frame clones and is missing some. The data show roughly 50,000 clones, with more than 75% seen just once and about a tenth held by the top ten. This sample is part of a study of OX40 agonist ivuxolimab in advanced cancers. Across the whole study: Therapy given before enrollment (anti-PD-1, anti-PD-L1 or anti-CTLA-4) was allowed, and around 40% had some. General study findings and limits: Clones of CD4+ and CD8+ blood T cells grew by week 6 at doses of 0.1 to 3.0 mg/kg. In CD8+ T cells, expanded clones were on average more numerous than in CD4+.

This material consisted of CD4+ or CD8+ T cells sorted from blood, taken in a trial of the OX40 agonist ivuxolimab. The sequence was obtained from an adult with an advanced solid tumor such as melanoma, head and neck, liver or kidney cancer. This chain uses TRBV6-5 with TRBJ2-1; 9 bases are a match to TRBD2. The CDR3: CASSYSSGSGNEQFF. CDR3 DNA sequence: TGTGCCAGCAGTTACTCTAGCGGGAGTGGCAATGAGCAGTTCTTC.